This T cell receptor (beta chain) is from a study of tumor-infiltrating lymphocytes in primary liver carcinoma. Study-wide points: Relative to tumor region pairs, the tumor-adjacent and tumor-blood pairs showed overlap that was lower.

V shed 4 bases and J shed 7 bases, with 17 bases lying between them. The length of the CDR3 is 14 residues. Per the germline V gene, CDR1 is SGHRS and CDR2 is YFSETQ. The authors made TCR beta cDNA from 500 to 600 ng total RNA with a constant-region primer. Three nested multiplex PCR rounds of slightly modified ARM-PCR generated TCR beta libraries. The study ran its first two PCR rounds for around 10 cycles each, using TRBV1-TRBV30 forward primers and a C-beta reverse primer. TCRdb fed the multiplex PCR reads into MiXCR, producing one record per CDR3 protein. Of tens of thousands of distinct CDR3 sequences in the sample, around 75% were seen once. The sample holds many counts of this clonotype. Its antigen is unknown. Without any cell sorting, about 19-30 mg of bulk tissue yielded co-extracted RNA and DNA. By surgical resection, the patients were treated for their primary liver carcinoma. Chronic HBV infection, untreated so far, was present in the patients.

The V call is TRBV5-1, the J call TRBJ1-1; perhaps TRBD1 as D (5 bases). Sequenced input: tumor-adjacent normal liver tissue. This receptor was identified in a woman under 40 with primary liver carcinoma and hepatitis B virus infection. The CDR3 sequence: CASSQKTAFSEAFF. The CDR3 region has the DNA TGCGCCAGCAGCCAAAAGACAGCGTTTAGTGAAGCTTTCTTT. Together with reference TRBV5-1 and TRBJ1-1, the CDR3 gives the full variable domain: KAGVTQTPRYLIKTRGQQVTLSCSPISGHRSVSWYQQTPGQGLQFLFEYFSETQRNKGNFPGRFSGRQFSNSRSEMNVSTLELGDSALYLCASSQKTAFSEAFFGQGTRLTVV.